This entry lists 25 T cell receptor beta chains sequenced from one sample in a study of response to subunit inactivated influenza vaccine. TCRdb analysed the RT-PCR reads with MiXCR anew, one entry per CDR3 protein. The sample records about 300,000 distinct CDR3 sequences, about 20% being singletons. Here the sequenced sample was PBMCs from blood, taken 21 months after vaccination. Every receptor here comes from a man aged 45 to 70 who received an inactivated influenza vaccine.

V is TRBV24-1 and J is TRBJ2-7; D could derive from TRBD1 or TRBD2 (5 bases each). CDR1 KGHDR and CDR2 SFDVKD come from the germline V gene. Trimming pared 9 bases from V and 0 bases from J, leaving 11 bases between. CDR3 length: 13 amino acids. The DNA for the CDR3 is TGTGCCACCCTCCCGGGGCCCTCCTACGAGCAGTACTTC. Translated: CATLPGPSYEQYF.

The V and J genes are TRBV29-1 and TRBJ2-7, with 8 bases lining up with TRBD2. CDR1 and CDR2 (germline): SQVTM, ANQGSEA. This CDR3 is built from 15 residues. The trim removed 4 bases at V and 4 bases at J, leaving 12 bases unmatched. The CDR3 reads CSVGGASGSVYEQYF. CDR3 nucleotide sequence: TGCAGCGTTGGGGGAGCGAGCGGGAGCGTATACGAGCAGTACTTC.

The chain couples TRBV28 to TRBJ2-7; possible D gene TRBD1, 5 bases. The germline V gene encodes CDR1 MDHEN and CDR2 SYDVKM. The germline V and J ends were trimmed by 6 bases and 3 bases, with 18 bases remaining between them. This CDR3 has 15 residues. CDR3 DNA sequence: TGTGCCAGCAGCCCCCATAGGGGAAGAGGCTACGAGCAGTACTTC. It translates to CASSPHRGRGYEQYF.

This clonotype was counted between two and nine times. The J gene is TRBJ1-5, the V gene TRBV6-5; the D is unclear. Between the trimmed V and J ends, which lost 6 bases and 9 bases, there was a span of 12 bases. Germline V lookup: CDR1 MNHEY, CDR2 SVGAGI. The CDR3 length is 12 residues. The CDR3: CASSHHGVPQHF. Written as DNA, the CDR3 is TGTGCCAGCAGCCACCATGGGGTGCCCCAGCATTTT.

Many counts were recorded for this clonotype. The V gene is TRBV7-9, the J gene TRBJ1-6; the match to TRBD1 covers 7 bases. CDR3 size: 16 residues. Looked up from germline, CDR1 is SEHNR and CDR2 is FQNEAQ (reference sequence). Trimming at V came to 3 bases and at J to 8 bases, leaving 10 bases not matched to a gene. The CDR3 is CASSFRGDRGDSPLHF. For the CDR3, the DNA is TGTGCCAGCAGCTTCCGGGGGGACAGAGGGGATTCACCCCTCCACTTT.

The CDR3 DNA reads TGTGCCAGCAGCTTAGACGCCGGTTCCTACGAGCAGTACTTC. As protein: CASSLDAGSYEQYF. V gene TRBV7-9 combines with J gene TRBJ2-7; D is unclear. From germline, CDR1 is SEHNR and CDR2 FQNEAQ (reference sequence). The CDR3 has 14 residues. V was cut by 1 base and J by 1 base, with 8 bases left in between.

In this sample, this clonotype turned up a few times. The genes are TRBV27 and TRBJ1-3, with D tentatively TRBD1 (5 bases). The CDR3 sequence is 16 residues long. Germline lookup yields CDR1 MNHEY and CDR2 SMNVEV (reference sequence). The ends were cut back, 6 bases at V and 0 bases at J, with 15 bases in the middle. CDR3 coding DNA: TGTGCCAGCAGCCGGACGGGACGCCTCTCTGGAAACACCATATATTTT. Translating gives CASSRTGRLSGNTIYF.

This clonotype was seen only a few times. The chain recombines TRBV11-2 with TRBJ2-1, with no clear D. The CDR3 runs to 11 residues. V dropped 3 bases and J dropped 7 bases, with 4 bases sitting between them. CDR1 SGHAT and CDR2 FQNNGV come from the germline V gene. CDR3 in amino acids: CASSFLNEQFF. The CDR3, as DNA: TGTGCCAGCAGCTTTTTAAATGAGCAGTTCTTC.

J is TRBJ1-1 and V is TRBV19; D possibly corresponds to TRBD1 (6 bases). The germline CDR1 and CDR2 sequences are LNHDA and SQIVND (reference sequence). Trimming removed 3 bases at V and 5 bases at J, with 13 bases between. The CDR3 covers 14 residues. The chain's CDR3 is CASSISGARTEAFF. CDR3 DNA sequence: TGTGCCAGTAGTATTTCGGGGGCGCGAACTGAAGCTTTCTTT.

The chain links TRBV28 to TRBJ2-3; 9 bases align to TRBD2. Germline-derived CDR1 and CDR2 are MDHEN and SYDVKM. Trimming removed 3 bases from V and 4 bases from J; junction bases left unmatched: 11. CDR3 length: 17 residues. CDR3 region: CASSLLVAGDSADTQYF. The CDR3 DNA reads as TGTGCCAGCAGTTTGTTAGTAGCGGGAGACAGCGCAGATACGCAGTATTTT.

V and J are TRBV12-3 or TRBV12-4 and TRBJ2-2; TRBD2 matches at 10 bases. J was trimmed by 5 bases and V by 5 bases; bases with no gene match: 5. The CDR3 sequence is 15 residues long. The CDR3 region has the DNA TGTGCCAGCAGTCCAAGCGGGAGGGGGACCGGGGAGCTGTTTTTT. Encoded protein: CASSPSGRGTGELFF.

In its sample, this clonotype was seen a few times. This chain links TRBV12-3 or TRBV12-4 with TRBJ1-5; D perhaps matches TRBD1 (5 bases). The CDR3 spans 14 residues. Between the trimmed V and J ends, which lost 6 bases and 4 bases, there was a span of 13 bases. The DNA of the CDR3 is TGTGCCAGCAGCCGAGGGACGGATAATCAGCCCCAGCATTTT. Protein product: CASSRGTDNQPQHF.

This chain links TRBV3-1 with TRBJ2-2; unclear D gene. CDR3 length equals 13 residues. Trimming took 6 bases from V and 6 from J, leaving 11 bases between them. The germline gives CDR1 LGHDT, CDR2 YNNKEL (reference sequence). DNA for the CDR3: TGTGCCAGCAGGTTGCAGAGTGCCGGGGAGCTGTTTTTT. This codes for CASRLQSAGELFF.

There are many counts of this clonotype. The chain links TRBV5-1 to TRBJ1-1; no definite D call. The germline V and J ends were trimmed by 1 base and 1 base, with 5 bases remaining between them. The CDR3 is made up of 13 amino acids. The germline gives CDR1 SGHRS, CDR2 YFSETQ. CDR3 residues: CASSLMQNTEAFF. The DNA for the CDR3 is TGCGCCAGCAGCTTGATGCAGAACACTGAAGCTTTCTTT.

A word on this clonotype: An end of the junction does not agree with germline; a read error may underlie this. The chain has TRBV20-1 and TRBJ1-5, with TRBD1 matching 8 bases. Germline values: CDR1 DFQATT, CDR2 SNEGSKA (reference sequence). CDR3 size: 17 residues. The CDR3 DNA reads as TGCTGTGCGATTGGACAGGGTCGACTATATAGCAATCAGCCCCAGCATTTT. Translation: CCAIGQGRLYSNQPQHF.

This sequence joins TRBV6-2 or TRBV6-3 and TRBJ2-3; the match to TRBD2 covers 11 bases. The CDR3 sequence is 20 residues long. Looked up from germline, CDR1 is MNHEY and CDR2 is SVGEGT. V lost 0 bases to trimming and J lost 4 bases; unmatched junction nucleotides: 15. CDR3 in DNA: TGTGCCAGCAGTTACTCGCCAGGTCCCGGGACTAGCGGCTGGTCAGATACGCAGTATTTT. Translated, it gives CASSYSPGPGTSGWSDTQYF.

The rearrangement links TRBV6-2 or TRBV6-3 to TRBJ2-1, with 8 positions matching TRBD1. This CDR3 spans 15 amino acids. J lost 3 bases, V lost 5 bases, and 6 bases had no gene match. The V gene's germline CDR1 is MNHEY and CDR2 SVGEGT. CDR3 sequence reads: CASSGTGTGYNEQFF. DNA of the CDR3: TGTGCCAGCAGTGGGACCGGGACAGGCTACAATGAGCAGTTCTTC.

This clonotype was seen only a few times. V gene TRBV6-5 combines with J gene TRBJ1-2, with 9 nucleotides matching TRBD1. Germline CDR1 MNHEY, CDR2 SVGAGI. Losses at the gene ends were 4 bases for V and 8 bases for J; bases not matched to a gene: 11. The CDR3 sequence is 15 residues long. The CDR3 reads CASSSYRDREDGYTF. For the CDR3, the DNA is TGTGCCAGCAGTTCCTACCGGGACAGGGAGGACGGCTACACCTTC.

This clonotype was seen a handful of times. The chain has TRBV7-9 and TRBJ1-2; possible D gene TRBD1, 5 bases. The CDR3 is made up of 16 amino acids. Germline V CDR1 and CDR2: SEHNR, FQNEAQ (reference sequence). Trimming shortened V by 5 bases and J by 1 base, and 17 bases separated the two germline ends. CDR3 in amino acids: CASSQGAGVVNYGYTF. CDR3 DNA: TGTGCCAGCAGCCAAGGGGCGGGTGTTGTTAACTATGGCTACACCTTC.

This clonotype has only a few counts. This CDR3 reads CASSQEVPGYAFF. The CDR3 DNA sequence: TGTGCCAGCAGCCAAGAGGTTCCGGGGTATGCTTTCTTT. This chain links TRBV4-2 with TRBJ1-1; D remains unclear. Germline lookup yields CDR1 LGHNA and CDR2 YNFKEQ. V gave up 0 bases and J gave up 11 bases, with 13 bases separating them. The CDR3 covers 13 residues.

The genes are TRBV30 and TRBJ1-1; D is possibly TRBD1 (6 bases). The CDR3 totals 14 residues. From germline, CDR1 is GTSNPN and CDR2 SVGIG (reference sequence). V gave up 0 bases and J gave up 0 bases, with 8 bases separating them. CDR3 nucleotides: TGTGCCTGGAGTGTCCAGGGGATGAACACTGAAGCTTTCTTT. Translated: CAWSVQGMNTEAFF.

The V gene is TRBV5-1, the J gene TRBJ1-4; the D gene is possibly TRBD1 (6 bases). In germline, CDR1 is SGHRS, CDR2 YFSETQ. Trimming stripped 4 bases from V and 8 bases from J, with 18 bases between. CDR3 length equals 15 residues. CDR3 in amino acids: CASSASGTTGEKLFF. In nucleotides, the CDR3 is TGCGCCAGCAGCGCCTCCGGGACAACGGGGGAAAAACTGTTTTTT.

The CDR3 protein is CSGGPLPGQGTDTQYF. Written as DNA, the CDR3 is TGCAGTGGAGGACCGCTACCGGGACAGGGCACAGATACGCAGTATTTT. The chain has TRBV20-1 and TRBJ2-3, with 8 bases matching TRBD1. Germline V CDR1 and CDR2: DFQATT, SNEGSKA (reference sequence). The ends lost 7 bases at V and 1 base at J; junction bases unmatched: 13. This CDR3 comprises 16 residues.

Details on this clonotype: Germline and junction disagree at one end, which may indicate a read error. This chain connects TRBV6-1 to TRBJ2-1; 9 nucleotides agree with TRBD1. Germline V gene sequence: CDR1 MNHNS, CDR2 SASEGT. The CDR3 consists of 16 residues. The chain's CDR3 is CASSEGQGKDYNEQFF. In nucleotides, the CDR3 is TGTGCCAGCAGCGAAGGACAGGGGAAGGACTACAATGAGCAGTTCTTC.

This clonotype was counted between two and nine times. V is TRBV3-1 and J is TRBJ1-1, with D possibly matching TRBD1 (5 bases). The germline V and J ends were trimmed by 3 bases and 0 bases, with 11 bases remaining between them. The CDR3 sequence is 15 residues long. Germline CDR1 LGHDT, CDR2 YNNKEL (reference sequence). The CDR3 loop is CASSHYGAMNTEAFF. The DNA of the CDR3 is TGTGCCAGCAGCCATTATGGGGCCATGAACACTGAAGCTTTCTTT.